These T cell receptor beta chains were read from a single sample in a study of OX40 agonist ivuxolimab in advanced cancers. The table came from immunoSEQ multiplex PCR; TCRdb's copy has only in-frame clones and leaves some out. The table includes 70,000 to 85,000 clones, around 83% detected once. This specimen was CD4+ or CD8+ T cells sorted from blood, taken in a trial of the OX40 agonist ivuxolimab. The source of these receptors is an adult with an advanced solid tumor such as melanoma, head and neck, liver or kidney cancer. Each CDR3 is given with its conserved first and last residue. Fields, in order: V gene, clone size, D gene, J gene, CDR3 protein, CDR3 DNA. D genes are given only for firm matches. For some rows the clone size is stated as once, few or many, or as a class when expanded; others skip it.

V gene: TRBV12-5
clone size: NA
D gene: NA
J gene: TRBJ2-5
CDR3 protein: CASGLLGETQYF
CDR3 DNA: TGTGCTAGTGGTTTGCTGGGAGAGACCCAGTACTTC

V gene: TRBV4-3
clone size: NA
D gene: NA
J gene: TRBJ2-6
CDR3 protein: CASSQGAGTGANVLTF
CDR3 DNA: TGCGCCAGCAGCCAAGGGGCGGGGACCGGGGCCAACGTCCTGACTTTC

V gene: TRBV5-4
clone size: NA
D gene: TRBD2
J gene: TRBJ2-7
CDR3 protein: CASSWGDYSYEQYF
CDR3 DNA: TGTGCCAGCAGCTGGGGGGACTATTCCTACGAGCAGTACTTC

V gene: TRBV25-1
clone size: NA
D gene: NA
J gene: TRBJ2-7
CDR3 protein: CASSGYSVYEQYF
CDR3 DNA: TGTGCCAGCAGTGGATACAGTGTCTACGAGCAGTACTTC

V gene: TRBV19
clone size: NA
D gene: NA
J gene: TRBJ2-5
CDR3 protein: CASSPMSSQETQYF
CDR3 DNA: TGTGCCAGTAGTCCCATGTCCTCCCAAGAGACCCAGTACTTC

V gene: TRBV11-1
clone size: NA
D gene: NA
J gene: TRBJ2-5
CDR3 protein: CASSLGHSETQYF
CDR3 DNA: TGTGCCAGCAGCTTGGGACACTCAGAGACCCAGTACTTC

V gene: TRBV7-3
clone size: NA
D gene: TRBD2
J gene: TRBJ2-1
CDR3 protein: CASSQRGGSYNEQFF
CDR3 DNA: TGTGCCAGCAGCCAACGGGGGGGCTCCTACAATGAGCAGTTCTTC

V gene: TRBV19
clone size: NA
D gene: NA
J gene: TRBJ2-3
CDR3 protein: CASSIVPSSDTQYF
CDR3 DNA: TGTGCCAGTAGTATAGTCCCGAGCAGTGATACGCAGTATTTT

V gene: TRBV29-1
clone size: NA
D gene: NA
J gene: TRBJ2-7
CDR3 protein: CSVEDAAEPTSQYF
CDR3 DNA: TGCAGCGTTGAAGATGCGGCAGAACCTACGAGCCAGTACTTC

V gene: TRBV7-2
clone size: NA
D gene: TRBD2
J gene: TRBJ2-3
CDR3 protein: CASNPPLAGLETDTQYF
CDR3 DNA: TGTGCCAGCAACCCTCCGCTAGCGGGCCTAGAGACAGATACGCAGTATTTT

V gene: TRBV7-3
clone size: medium-sized
D gene: NA
J gene: TRBJ2-7
CDR3 protein: CASSLSFGEQYF
CDR3 DNA: TGTGCCAGCAGCTTATCCTTTGGCGAGCAGTACTTC

V gene: TRBV6-5
clone size: NA
D gene: NA
J gene: TRBJ2-3
CDR3 protein: CASKTPRVPDTQYF
CDR3 DNA: TGTGCCAGCAAGACTCCGAGAGTCCCAGATACGCAGTATTTT

V gene: TRBV6-5
clone size: few
D gene: NA
J gene: TRBJ1-2
CDR3 protein: CASSYSTGGGYTF
CDR3 DNA: TGTGCCAGCAGTTACTCGACCGGGGGTGGCTACACCTTC

V gene: TRBV2
clone size: NA
D gene: NA
J gene: TRBJ1-1
CDR3 protein: CASSEVTVAGETEAFF
CDR3 DNA: TGTGCCAGCAGTGAAGTGACGGTTGCAGGGGAAACTGAAGCTTTCTTT

V gene: TRBV7-3
clone size: NA
D gene: NA
J gene: TRBJ2-3
CDR3 protein: CASSLAVDSYTQYF
CDR3 DNA: TGTGCCAGCAGCTTAGCGGTTGATTCATATACGCAGTATTTT

V gene: TRBV6-6
clone size: NA
D gene: NA
J gene: TRBJ1-2
CDR3 protein: CASSYSGLQNYGYTF
CDR3 DNA: TGTGCCAGCAGTTACTCGGGACTTCAAAACTATGGCTACACCTTC

V gene: TRBV7-9
clone size: NA
D gene: NA
J gene: TRBJ1-3
CDR3 protein: CASSLGLTGTGNTIYF
CDR3 DNA: TGTGCCAGCAGCTTAGGGCTGACGGGTACTGGAAACACCATATATTTT

V gene: TRBV7-9
clone size: NA
D gene: NA
J gene: TRBJ2-2
CDR3 protein: CASSLAGRYTGELFF
CDR3 DNA: TGTGCCAGCAGCTTAGCAGGGCGGTACACCGGGGAGCTGTTTTTT

V gene: TRBV19
clone size: NA
D gene: TRBD1
J gene: TRBJ1-2
CDR3 protein: CASSSRGRDGYTF
CDR3 DNA: TGTGCCAGTAGTTCCAGGGGGCGGGATGGCTACACCTTC

V gene: TRBV7-9
clone size: NA
D gene: NA
J gene: TRBJ1-4
CDR3 protein: CASSFSNQNEKLFF
CDR3 DNA: TGTGCCAGCAGCTTTAGCAATCAAAATGAAAAACTGTTTTTT

V gene: TRBV6-1
clone size: NA
D gene: NA
J gene: TRBJ2-1
CDR3 protein: CASSGWWSSYNEQFF
CDR3 DNA: TGTGCCAGCAGTGGCTGGTGGAGCTCCTACAATGAGCAGTTCTTC

V gene: TRBV5-4
clone size: NA
D gene: NA
J gene: TRBJ2-7
CDR3 protein: CASRGGLQGPAYEQYF
CDR3 DNA: TGTGCCAGCAGGGGGGGGTTACAGGGGCCCGCCTACGAGCAGTACTTC